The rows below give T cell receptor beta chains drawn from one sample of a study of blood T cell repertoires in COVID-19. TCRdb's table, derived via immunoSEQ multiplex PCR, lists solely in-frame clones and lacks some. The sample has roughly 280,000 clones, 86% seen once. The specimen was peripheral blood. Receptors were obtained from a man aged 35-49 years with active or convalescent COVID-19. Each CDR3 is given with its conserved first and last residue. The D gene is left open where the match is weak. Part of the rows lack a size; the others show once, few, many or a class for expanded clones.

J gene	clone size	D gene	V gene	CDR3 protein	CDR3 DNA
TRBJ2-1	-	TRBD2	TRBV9	CASSVAASSGGRNEQFF	TGTGCCAGCAGCGTAGCTGCGAGCTCGGGGGGGCGGAATGAGCAGTTCTTC
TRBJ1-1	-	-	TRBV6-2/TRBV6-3	CASSYVGDEAFF	TGTGCCAGCAGTTACGTGGGAGATGAAGCTTTCTTT
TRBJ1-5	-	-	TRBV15	CATSPERTAVWQPQHF	TGTGCCACCAGCCCCGAGAGGACAGCGGTTTGGCAGCCCCAGCATTTT
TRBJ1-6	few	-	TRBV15	CATSRHSAGDSPLHF	TGTGCCACCAGCAGACACTCCGCGGGGGATTCACCCCTCCACTTT
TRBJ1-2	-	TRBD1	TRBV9	CASSETGTGNYGYTF	TGTGCCAGCAGCGAAACCGGGACAGGGAACTATGGCTACACCTTC
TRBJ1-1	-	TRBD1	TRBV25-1	CASASPGGTEAFF	TGTGCCAGCGCATCCCCAGGGGGCACTGAAGCTTTCTTT
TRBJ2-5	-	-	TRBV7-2	CASSRGSQETQYF	TGTGCCAGCAGCCGGGGGAGCCAAGAGACCCAGTACTTC
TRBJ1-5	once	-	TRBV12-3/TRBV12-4	CASSKGDGPQHF	TGTGCCAGCAGTAAGGGGGACGGGCCCCAGCATTTT
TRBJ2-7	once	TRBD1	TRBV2	CASSKQGAYEQYF	TGTGCCAGCAGCAAACAGGGGGCGTACGAGCAGTACTTC
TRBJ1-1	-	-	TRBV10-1	CATSGPGNTEAFF	TGCGCCACGAGTGGCCCGGGGAACACTGAAGCTTTCTTT
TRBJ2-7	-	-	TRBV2	CASFERLYEQYF	TGTGCCAGCTTTGAGCGGCTCTACGAGCAGTACTTC
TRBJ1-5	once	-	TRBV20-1	CSASKAYERFHQPQHF	TGCAGTGCTAGTAAAGCATACGAGAGGTTCCATCAGCCCCAGCATTTT
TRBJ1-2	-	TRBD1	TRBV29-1	CSAETGEGGYTF	TGCAGCGCCGAGACAGGGGAGGGTGGCTACACCTTC
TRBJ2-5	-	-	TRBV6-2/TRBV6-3	CASSTPQETQYF	TGTGCCAGCAGTACACCACAAGAGACCCAGTACTTC
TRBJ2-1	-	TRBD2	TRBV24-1	CATSDSTSGARGEQFF	TGTGCCACCAGTGATTCGACTAGCGGGGCCCGGGGCGAGCAGTTCTTC
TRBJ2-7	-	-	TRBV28	CASDGRANEQYF	TGTGCCAGCGATGGCAGGGCCAACGAGCAGTACTTC
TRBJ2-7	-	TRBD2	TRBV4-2	CASSQDEGQRTSGSYEQYF	TGTGCCAGCAGCCAAGATGAGGGACAACGGACTAGCGGTTCCTACGAGCAGTACTTC
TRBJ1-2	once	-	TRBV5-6	CASSLISLSGYTF	TGTGCCAGCAGCTTGATAAGTCTATCTGGCTACACCTTC
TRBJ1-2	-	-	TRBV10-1	CASSENRYGYTF	TGCGCCAGCAGTGAGAACCGGTATGGCTACACCTTC
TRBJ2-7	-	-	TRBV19	CASSIASAYEQYF	TGTGCCAGTAGTATAGCGAGTGCCTACGAGCAGTACTTC
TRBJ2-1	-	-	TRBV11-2	CASSSSREYEQFF	TGTGCCAGCAGCTCATCTCGGGAGTATGAGCAGTTCTTC
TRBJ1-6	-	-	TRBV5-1	CASSLVRVGLDNSPLHF	TGCGCCAGCAGCTTGGTTCGGGTGGGACTGGATAATTCACCCCTCCACTTT
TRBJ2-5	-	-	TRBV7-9	CASSPTGREETQYF	TGTGCCAGCAGCCCAACAGGGCGGGAAGAGACCCAGTACTTC